The TCR beta chain described here comes from a study of graft-versus-host responses after intestinal transplantation. Whole-study context: All of the recipients had induction that used anti-thymocyte globulin, then tacrolimus and steroids for two to four years. Points from the study as a whole: GvH clonotypes were identified within recipient marrow, with a subset emerging first in ileum or blood. Peak levels of circulating GvH clones tracked with early post-transplant HvG declines. Those patients showing graft-donor T cell macrochimerism displayed high graft-versus-host to host-versus-graft clonal ratios in allografts.

As regards this clone: Its antigen remains unknown.

Libraries were prepared by immunoSEQ multiplex PCR; TCRdb keeps only in-frame clonotypes and omits some of them. The sample yields approximately 94,000 clones, roughly 87% seen once. Germline V CDR1 and CDR2: MNHEY, SMNVEV (reference sequence). Trimming pared 5 bases from V and 2 bases from J, leaving 15 bases between. This CDR3 region has 16 residues. This chain uses TRBV27 with TRBJ1-4; no definite D call. The sequencing used unstimulated CD4+ T cells sorted from spleen or lymph node cells, collected before transplant. This clonotype was sampled from a human donor who was the organ donor for an intestinal transplant. The CDR3: CASSTALGYTNEKLFF. CDR3 in DNA: TGTGCCAGCAGTACGGCCCTGGGCTACACTAATGAAAAACTGTTTTTT.